This T cell receptor (beta chain) is from a study of blood T cell repertoires in COVID-19. Germline CDR1 MNHEY, CDR2 SMNVEV (reference sequence). The CDR3 has 15 amino acids. Trimming left V 0 bases short and J 2 bases short, with 11 bases between. TCRdb keeps only in-frame clones here, not all; method: immunoSEQ multiplex PCR. The table shows tens of thousands of clones, with 70% to 80% occurring only once. This chain links TRBV27 with TRBJ2-7; no clear D gene. The specimen was peripheral blood. This receptor was identified in a woman aged 55-69 years with acute or convalescent COVID-19. The CDR3, as DNA: TGTGCCAGCAGTTTATCGGGTTCTGGGCCCTACGAGCAGTACTTC. Residues: CASSLSGSGPYEQYF.